Listed here are 21 T cell receptor beta chains from one sample, sequenced in a study of immune evolution from preneoplasia to lung adenocarcinoma. This table comes from immunoSEQ multiplex PCR, and its TCRdb copy is limited to in-frame clones, with some not included. The table shows about 16,000 clones, with roughly 90% occurring only once. The source material was FFPE invasive lung adenocarcinoma tissue. The receptor set was obtained from a person aged 70 to 80 with invasive lung adenocarcinoma.

In DNA, the CDR3 is TGTGCCAGCAGCGGAAGCGGGATGAACAATGAGCAGTTCTTC. This encodes CASSGSGMNNEQFF. J is TRBJ2-1 and V is TRBV2; 7 nucleotides line up with TRBD2. V was clipped by 6 bases and J by 5 bases; unmatched bases: 7. Germline V gives CDR1 SNHLY, CDR2 FYNNEI. This CDR3 contains 14 residues.

V is TRBV4-1 and J is TRBJ1-5, with D possibly being TRBD1 (5 bases). The germline CDR1 and CDR2 sequences are MGHRA and YSYEKL. V was shortened by 6 bases and J by 0 bases, with 12 bases between the two germline ends. CDR3 length: 15 residues. The chain's CDR3 is CASSPRDVSNQPQHF. In nucleotides, the CDR3 is TGCGCCAGCAGTCCGAGGGACGTTAGCAATCAGCCCCAGCATTTT.

This chain joins TRBV15 and TRBJ1-4; D ambiguous. Germline V gene sequence: CDR1 LNHNV, CDR2 YYDKDF (reference sequence). CDR3 length equals 13 residues. V was pared by 4 bases and J by 8 bases, with 11 bases between. The CDR3 region has the DNA TGTGCCACCAGCACCCGAGGAGGAGAAAAACTGTTTTTT. It translates to CATSTRGGEKLFF.

V and J are TRBV4-1 and TRBJ2-5, with 9 bases fitting TRBD1. V shed 3 bases, J shed 5 bases, and the junction held 7 bases outside the gene matches. This CDR3 is 15 amino acids long. The V gene's germline CDR1 is MGHRA and CDR2 YSYEKL. DNA of the CDR3: TGCGCCAGCAGCCAGAGACAGGGGGTAGGGGAGACCCAGTACTTC. This translates into CASSQRQGVGETQYF.

This sequence joins TRBV7-3 and TRBJ2-5; 7 bases align to TRBD1. The CDR3 has 13 amino acids. Germline V gene data show CDR1 as SGHTA and CDR2 as FQGTGA. The junction had 0 bases not matched to a gene; V was cut back by 3 bases and J by 2 bases. CDR3 region: CASSLGQQETQYF. CDR3 bases: TGTGCCAGCAGCTTGGGACAGCAAGAGACCCAGTACTTC.

The V gene is TRBV5-1, the J gene TRBJ2-7; 7 bases line up with TRBD1. Germline V gene sequence: CDR1 SGHRS, CDR2 YFSETQ. V dropped 3 bases and J dropped 6; count of bases not matched to a gene: 9. This CDR3 region has 14 residues. As DNA, the CDR3 is TGCGCCAGCAGCTCCCGGGACAGTCCGATCGAGCAGTACTTC. Amino acid sequence: CASSSRDSPIEQYF.

V and J are TRBV7-9 and TRBJ2-7; D is unresolved. Deletions cut 4 bases from V and 7 bases from J, with 17 bases between. The CDR3 runs 14 residues. Germline loops: CDR1 SEHNR, CDR2 FQNEAQ (reference sequence). CDR3 coding DNA: TGTGCCAGCAGCTCGGCGGAAACCCTCGGGGAGCAGTACTTC. It yields the protein CASSSAETLGEQYF.

V is TRBV5-6 and J is TRBJ2-5; 7 bases are shared with TRBD2. J lost 3 bases, V lost 0 bases, and 8 bases had no gene match. This CDR3 has 16 amino acids. Germline loops: CDR1 SGHDT, CDR2 YYEEEE. CDR3: CASSLAGGMVEETQYF. The CDR3 DNA follows: TGTGCCAGCAGCTTGGCCGGGGGGATGGTCGAAGAGACCCAGTACTTC. The variable domain in full, with the rest retrieved from reference TRBV5-6 and TRBJ2-5, is DAGVTQSPTHLIKTRGQQVTLRCSPKSGHDTVSWYQQALGQGPQFIFQYYEEEERQRGNFPDRFSGHQFPNYSSELNVNALLLGDSALYLCASSLAGGMVEETQYFGPGTRLLVL.

The chain combines TRBV15 with TRBJ2-1; D uncertain. Germline V CDR1 and CDR2: LNHNV, YYDKDF (reference sequence). This CDR3 comprises 17 residues. V lost 4 bases to trimming and J lost 4 bases, with 20 bases between them. Here the CDR3 reads CATSTLTSRVGYNEQFF. The DNA for the CDR3 is TGTGCCACCAGCACCTTGACATCCCGGGTGGGATACAATGAGCAGTTCTTC.

V usage is TRBV7-9 and J usage is TRBJ1-1; D is perhaps TRBD1 (5 bases). Germline assignment: CDR1 SEHNR and CDR2 FQNEAQ (reference sequence). Trimming left V 1 base short and J 9 bases short, with 12 bases between. The CDR3 contains 13 residues. The DNA for the CDR3 is TGTGCCAGCAGCTTAGAGGCAGGGTCGAAAGCTTTCTTT. Residues: CASSLEAGSKAFF.

The gene calls are TRBV2 and TRBJ2-3; D is undetermined. CDR1 and CDR2 (germline): SNHLY, FYNNEI. Trimming pared 5 bases from V and 4 bases from J, leaving 22 bases between. The CDR3 contains 17 residues. The CDR3: CASSTTGGPRGADTQYF. The CDR3 coding sequence is TGTGCCAGCAGTACGACTGGCGGACCCCGAGGCGCAGATACGCAGTATTTT.

There are a few counts of this clone. The chain has TRBV30 and TRBJ2-7; 7 positions agree with TRBD1. This CDR3 contains 14 residues. V dropped 1 base and J dropped 6; count of bases not matched to a gene: 9. CDR1 GTSNPN and CDR2 SVGIG come from the germline V gene (reference sequence). The CDR3 loop is CAWSDLQGFGEQYF. The DNA for the CDR3 is TGTGCCTGGAGTGACCTACAGGGGTTCGGCGAGCAGTACTTC.

This chain joins TRBV7-9 and TRBJ2-7; TRBD1 or TRBD2 may be the D gene (5 bases each). The CDR3 spans 14 residues. The V end was cut by 5 bases, the J end by 3 bases, with 14 bases between. Germline loops: CDR1 SEHNR, CDR2 FQNEAQ (reference sequence). This CDR3 is CASSQTGRSYEQYF. In DNA form, the CDR3 reads TGTGCCAGCAGCCAAACGGGACGGAGCTACGAGCAGTACTTC.

This clone occurred once. This chain joins TRBV28 and TRBJ2-7, with D uncertain. Trimming pared 6 bases from V and 3 bases from J, leaving 6 bases between. The CDR3 extends over 11 amino acids. Germline values: CDR1 MDHEN, CDR2 SYDVKM. The CDR3 nucleotides read TGTGCCAGCAGCTCCCGCTACGAGCAGTACTTC. Protein product: CASSSRYEQYF.

The chain carries TRBV14 and TRBJ2-2; D gene ambiguous. This CDR3 comprises 18 residues. V lost 0 bases and J lost 1, with 15 bases in between. CDR1 and CDR2 from the germline V gene are SGHDN and FVKESK. CDR3 DNA sequence: TGTGCCAGCAGCCAAGATCGAGGCGGAGTCATGAACACCGGGGAGCTGTTTTTT. Translated, it gives CASSQDRGGVMNTGELFF. Based on the CDR3 plus reference TRBV14 and TRBJ2-2, the full variable domain is EAGVTQFPSHSVIEKGQTVTLRCDPISGHDNLYWYRRVMGKEIKFLLHFVKESKQDESGMPNNRFLAERTGGTYSTLKVQPAELEDSGVYFCASSQDRGGVMNTGELFFGEGSRLTVL.

The chain couples TRBV2 to TRBJ2-7; TRBD2 agrees at 9 bases. This CDR3 has 14 residues. V lost 7 bases and J lost 5; bases outside the gene matches: 9. Germline V gives CDR1 SNHLY, CDR2 FYNNEI. The CDR3: CASKVVRGGDEQYF. CDR3 bases: TGTGCCAGCAAGGTCGTGCGGGGGGGTGACGAGCAGTACTTC. The whole variable domain, filled in from reference TRBV2 and TRBJ2-7, reads EPEVTQTPSHQVTQMGQEVILRCVPISNHLYFYWYRQILGQKVEFLVSFYNNEISEKSEIFDDQFSVERPDGSNFTLKIRSTKLEDSAMYFCASKVVRGGDEQYFGPGTRLTVT.

The chain couples TRBV6-1 to TRBJ1-1; perhaps TRBD1 as D (6 bases). From germline, CDR1 is MNHNS and CDR2 SASEGT. V was cut by 7 bases and J by 0 bases, with 12 bases left in between. The CDR3 has 14 residues. This chain's CDR3 is CASNTRGVNTEAFF. For the CDR3, the DNA is TGTGCCAGCAACACGAGGGGGGTGAACACTGAAGCTTTCTTT.

CDR3 DNA: TGCGCCAGCAGCCTAACGCGGGGGGGCTCGAATACGCAGTATTTT. Protein product: CASSLTRGGSNTQYF. The chain is built from TRBV5-1 and TRBJ2-3; 9 bases map to TRBD2. With 4 bases clipped from V and 7 bases from J, the junction kept 10 bases outside the gene matches. This CDR3 is built from 15 residues. Germline V gives CDR1 SGHRS, CDR2 YFSETQ.

This chain joins TRBV6-1 and TRBJ2-7; 7 positions agree with TRBD1. The CDR3 is 15 amino acids. Losses at the gene ends were 3 bases for V and 2 bases for J; bases not matched to a gene: 7. Germline V gives CDR1 MNHNS, CDR2 SASEGT. In nucleotides, the CDR3 is TGTGCCAGCAGTGATCTCGGCAGGGGGACCTACGAGCAGTACTTC. It is translated as CASSDLGRGTYEQYF.

The chain combines TRBV30 with TRBJ2-1; perhaps TRBD2 as D (5 bases). V dropped 2 bases and J dropped 9 bases, with 11 bases sitting between them. CDR1 and CDR2 (germline): GTSNPN, SVGIG (reference sequence). The CDR3 loop spans 12 amino acids. The chain's CDR3 is CAWSLTSFEQFF. The DNA for the CDR3 is TGTGCCTGGAGTCTCACTAGTTTTGAGCAGTTCTTC.

The chain employs TRBV7-8 and TRBJ2-5; possible D gene TRBD1, 5 bases. The CDR3 length is 15 residues. Trimming took off 5 bases at V and 5 bases at J, with 18 bases between the two ends. From germline, CDR1 is SGHVS and CDR2 FQNEAQ. For the CDR3, the DNA is TGTGCCAGCAGCGCCATCGGGCAGGGAAGGGAGACCCAGTACTTC. It is translated as CASSAIGQGRETQYF.